This TCR beta chain was documented in a study of early T cells in non-severe SARS-CoV-2 infection. Unique molecular identifiers tagged individual cDNA molecules. TCRdb recomputed calls from the 5' RACE reads with MiXCR, one row per CDR3 protein. The sample lists 55,000 to 70,000 distinct CDR3 sequences; around 5.6% were seen once. This clonotype was picked up many times. The germline gives CDR1 SGHAT, CDR2 FQDESV (reference sequence). The junction had 6 bases not matched to a gene; V was cut back by 5 bases and J by 0 bases. The CDR3 extends over 15 amino acids. The chain has TRBV11-1 and TRBJ1-1; 7 nucleotides line up with TRBD1. The clonotype comes from an adult who was a healthcare worker with PCR-confirmed SARS-CoV-2 infection or an uninfected control (not recorded which). The sequencing sample was made of whole blood. CDR3 in amino acids: CASSAQGQMNTEAFF. The CDR3 nucleotides read TGTGCCAGCAGCGCGCAGGGACAGATGAACACTGAAGCTTTCTTT.